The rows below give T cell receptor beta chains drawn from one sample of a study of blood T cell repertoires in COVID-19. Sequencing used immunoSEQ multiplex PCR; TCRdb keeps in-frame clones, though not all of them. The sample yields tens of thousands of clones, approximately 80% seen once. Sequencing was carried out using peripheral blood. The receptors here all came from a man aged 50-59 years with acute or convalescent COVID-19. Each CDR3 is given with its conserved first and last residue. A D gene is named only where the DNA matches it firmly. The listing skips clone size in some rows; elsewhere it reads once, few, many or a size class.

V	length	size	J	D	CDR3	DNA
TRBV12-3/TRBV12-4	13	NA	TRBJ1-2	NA	CASSFEGRSGYTF	TGTGCCAGCAGTTTCGAGGGAAGGTCTGGCTACACCTTC
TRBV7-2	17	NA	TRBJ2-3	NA	CASSRLPPGRNTDTQYF	TGTGCCAGCAGCCGTCTCCCCCCAGGGAGGAACACAGATACGCAGTATTTT
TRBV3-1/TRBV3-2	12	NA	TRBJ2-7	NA	CASSPSGYEQYF	TGTGCCAGCAGCCCATCGGGCTACGAGCAGTACTTC
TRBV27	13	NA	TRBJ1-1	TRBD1	CASGNRGPSGAFF	TGTGCCAGCGGTAACAGGGGTCCGTCTGGAGCTTTCTTT
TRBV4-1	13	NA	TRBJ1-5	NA	CASSQDQVGPQHF	TGCGCCAGCAGCCAAGACCAGGTAGGGCCCCAGCATTTT
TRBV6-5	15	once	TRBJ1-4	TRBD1	CASRSRGLANEKLFF	TGTGCCAGCAGATCCAGGGGGCTGGCTAATGAAAAACTGTTTTTT
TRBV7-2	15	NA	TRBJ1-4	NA	CASSLVEGPLEKLFF	TGTGCCAGCAGCTTAGTCGAGGGTCCCCTTGAAAAACTGTTTTTT
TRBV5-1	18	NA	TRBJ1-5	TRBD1	CASSPGLRQGNSNQPQHF	TGCGCCAGCAGCCCTGGCCTCAGACAGGGCAATAGCAATCAGCCCCAGCATTTT
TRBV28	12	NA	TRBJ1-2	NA	CASSQINYGYTF	TGTGCCAGCAGTCAGATTAACTATGGCTACACCTTC
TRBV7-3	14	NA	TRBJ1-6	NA	CASSQQGANSPLHF	TGTGCCAGCAGCCAACAGGGCGCTAATTCACCCCTCCACTTT
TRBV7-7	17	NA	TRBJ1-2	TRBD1	CASSARGWTGGGNGYTF	TGTGCCAGCAGCGCCCGCGGGTGGACAGGGGGTGGGAATGGCTACACCTTC
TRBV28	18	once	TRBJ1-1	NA	CASSLLMGRSLWNTEAFF	TGTGCCAGCAGTTTATTAATGGGGAGATCCCTTTGGAACACTGAAGCTTTCTTT
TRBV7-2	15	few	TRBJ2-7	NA	CASSVDGGSADEQYF	TGTGCCAGCAGCGTCGATGGGGGCTCGGCCGACGAGCAGTACTTC
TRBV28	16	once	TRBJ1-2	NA	CASSLFLGAVNYGYTF	TGTGCCAGCAGTTTATTCTTAGGGGCGGTAAACTATGGCTACACCTTC
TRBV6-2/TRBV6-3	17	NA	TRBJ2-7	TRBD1	CASSYPVPGTASYEQYF	TGTGCCAGCAGCTATCCCGTCCCCGGGACAGCCTCCTACGAGCAGTACTTC
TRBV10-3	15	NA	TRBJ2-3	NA	CAITWSRGSTDTQYF	TGTGCCATCACTTGGTCGCGGGGTAGCACAGATACGCAGTATTTT
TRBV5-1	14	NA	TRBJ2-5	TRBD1	CASSPGQGQETQYF	TGCGCCAGCAGCCCGGGACAGGGGCAAGAGACCCAGTACTTC
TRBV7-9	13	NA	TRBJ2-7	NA	CASSLILGGLWDF	TGTGCCAGCAGCTTAATCCTAGGCGGCCTCTGGGACTTC
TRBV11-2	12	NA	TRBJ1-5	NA	CASSLGDQPQHF	TGTGCCAGCAGCTTAGGAGATCAGCCCCAGCATTTT
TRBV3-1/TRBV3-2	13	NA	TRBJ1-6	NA	CASRGQGNSPLHF	TGTGCCAGCAGAGGACAAGGTAATTCACCCCTCCACTTT
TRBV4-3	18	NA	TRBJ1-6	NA	CASSQELPRTGSNSPLHF	TGCGCCAGCAGCCAAGAACTTCCGCGAACAGGGTCCAATTCACCCCTCCACTTT
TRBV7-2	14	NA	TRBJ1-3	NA	CASSSSSGGNTIYF	TGTGCCAGCAGCTCTTCTTCGGGTGGAAACACCATATATTTT
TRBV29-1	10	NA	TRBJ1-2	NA	CSVEGSGYTF	TGCAGCGTTGAAGGTTCGGGCTACACCTTC
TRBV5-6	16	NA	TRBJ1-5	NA	CASSLRAGSGNQPQHF	TGTGCCAGCAGCTTGAGGGCAGGGTCGGGCAATCAGCCCCAGCATTTT
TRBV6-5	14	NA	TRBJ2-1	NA	CASSYGLEYNEQFF	TGTGCCAGCAGTTATGGACTGGAGTACAATGAGCAGTTCTTC
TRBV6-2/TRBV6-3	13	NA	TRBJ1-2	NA	CASSYSRDYGYTF	TGTGCCAGCAGTTACAGTCGGGACTATGGCTACACCTTC
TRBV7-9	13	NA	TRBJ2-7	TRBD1	CASSFGTGEIQDF	TGTGCCAGCAGCTTCGGGACAGGGGAAATTCAAGACTTC
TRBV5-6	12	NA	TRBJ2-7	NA	CASSSRSYEQYF	TGTGCCAGCAGCTCCAGATCCTACGAGCAGTACTTC
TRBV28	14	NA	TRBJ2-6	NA	CASSDSSGANVLTF	TGTGCCAGCAGCGACAGTTCTGGGGCCAACGTCCTGACTTTC